Listed below are T cell receptor beta chains from one sample, sequenced in a study of T cells in Graves' hyperthyroidism and ophthalmopathy. TCRdb reanalysed the multiplex PCR reads using MiXCR and keeps one entry per CDR3 protein. The profile covers about 460,000 distinct CDR3 sequences, with roughly 22% appearing a single time and around 50% taken by the ten largest. The source material was blood. The receptors here all came from a woman in her sixties or seventies with Graves' ophthalmopathy. CDR3s include the opening cysteine and the closing phenylalanine or tryptophan. Fields, in order: D gene, J gene, V gene, clone size, CDR3 DNA, CDR3 protein. D genes are given only for firm matches. Clone size appears in some rows only: once, few, many, or a class for an expanded clone.

d_gene: .; j_gene: TRBJ2-5; v_gene: TRBV3-1; abundance: .; CDR3nt: TGTGCCAGCAGCCAAGATCGAGCCCTCCAAGAGACCCAGTACTTC; CDR3aa: CASSQDRALQETQYF
d_gene: .; j_gene: TRBJ2-7; v_gene: TRBV30; abundance: few; CDR3nt: TGTGCCTGGAGTGGTACTGGGACCTACGAGCAGTACTTC; CDR3aa: CAWSGTGTYEQYF
d_gene: .; j_gene: TRBJ1-2; v_gene: TRBV18; abundance: few; CDR3nt: TGTGCCAGCTCACCAAGGCGGGACTCTAACTATGGCTACACCTTC; CDR3aa: CASSPRRDSNYGYTF
d_gene: TRBD1; j_gene: TRBJ1-4; v_gene: TRBV6-5; abundance: many; CDR3nt: TGTGCCAGCAGTTACTCGCAGGGGGCCGTGGGGGAAAAACTGTTTTTT; CDR3aa: CASSYSQGAVGEKLFF
d_gene: .; j_gene: TRBJ1-2; v_gene: TRBV27; abundance: many; CDR3nt: TGTGCCAGCAGTTATCTAGGGACCTATGGCTACACCTTC; CDR3aa: CASSYLGTYGYTF
d_gene: .; j_gene: TRBJ1-2; v_gene: TRBV19; abundance: .; CDR3nt: TGTGCCAGTAGAAGGACGGGGCGGGCGGATGGCTACACCTTC; CDR3aa: CASRRTGRADGYTF
d_gene: TRBD2; j_gene: TRBJ2-1; v_gene: TRBV2; abundance: few; CDR3nt: TGTGCCAGCAGTGAACGGGGACTAGCGGATGAGCAGTTCTTC; CDR3aa: CASSERGLADEQFF
d_gene: TRBD1; j_gene: TRBJ2-1; v_gene: TRBV11-3; abundance: few; CDR3nt: TGTGCCAGCAGCTTAGACAGGGGGAGAAACAATGAGCAGTTCTTC; CDR3aa: CASSLDRGRNNEQFF
d_gene: .; j_gene: TRBJ2-5; v_gene: TRBV2; abundance: many; CDR3nt: TGTGCCAGCAGTGACTCGAGGAGGATGGGGGAGACCCAGTACTTC; CDR3aa: CASSDSRRMGETQYF
d_gene: TRBD1; j_gene: TRBJ1-1; v_gene: TRBV29-1; abundance: .; CDR3nt: TGCAGCGTTGAACCCACAGGGGGCGGTAGGACTGAAGCTTTCTTT; CDR3aa: CSVEPTGGGRTEAFF
d_gene: .; j_gene: TRBJ2-5; v_gene: TRBV9; abundance: few; CDR3nt: TGTGCCAGCAGCGTAGATCCCAATGGGGCGACCCAGTACTTC; CDR3aa: CASSVDPNGATQYF
d_gene: .; j_gene: TRBJ2-7; v_gene: TRBV20-1; abundance: .; CDR3nt: TGCAGTGCCAACTACCTCTACGAGCAGTACTTC; CDR3aa: CSANYLYEQYF
d_gene: .; j_gene: TRBJ2-3; v_gene: TRBV10-3; abundance: few; CDR3nt: TGTGCCATCGGGGTAGACACTAGCACAGATACGCAGTATTTT; CDR3aa: CAIGVDTSTDTQYF
d_gene: TRBD1; j_gene: TRBJ1-1; v_gene: TRBV2; abundance: once; CDR3nt: TGTGCCGGCTCCGAGGGGGCGGACACTGAAGCTTTCTTT; CDR3aa: CAGSEGADTEAFF
d_gene: .; j_gene: TRBJ1-4; v_gene: TRBV3-1; abundance: many; CDR3nt: TGTGCCAGCAGCCAAGTCCCGCAGGGCAGAGCTAATGAAAAACTGTTTTTT; CDR3aa: CASSQVPQGRANEKLFF